The 18 T cell receptor beta chains below all came from one sample that was sequenced in a study of OX40 agonist ivuxolimab in advanced cancers. Some clones are missing from TCRdb's copy, which holds only in-frame ones; the method was immunoSEQ multiplex PCR. Of 25,000 to 30,000 clones listed, 82% are singletons. The sample here was CD4+ or CD8+ T cells sorted from blood, taken in a trial of the OX40 agonist ivuxolimab. The receptor set was obtained from an adult with an advanced solid tumor such as melanoma, head and neck, liver or kidney cancer.

This chain uses TRBV5-4 with TRBJ1-1; D is undetermined. The CDR3 has 14 amino acids. CDR1 and CDR2 (germline): SGHNT, YYREEE (reference sequence). Trimming pared 0 bases from V and 1 base from J, leaving 7 bases between. CDR3 in DNA: TGTGCCAGCAGCTTGGACATCGAGAACACTGAAGCTTTCTTT. The encoded protein is CASSLDIENTEAFF. Based on the CDR3 plus reference TRBV5-4 and TRBJ1-1, the full variable domain is ETGVTQSPTHLIKTRGQQVTLRCSSQSGHNTVSWYQQALGQGPQFIFQYYREEENGRGNFPPRFSGLQFPNYSSELNVNALELDDSALYLCASSLDIENTEAFFGQGTRLTVV.

On this clone itself: The sample contains more than one DNA sequence encoding this CDR3. J is TRBJ2-1 and V is TRBV7-3; no clear D. Germline V gene data show CDR1 as SGHTA and CDR2 as FQGTGA. V was clipped by 5 bases and J by 3 bases, with 8 bases between them. This CDR3 region has 13 residues. The CDR3 here is CASSADNYNEQFF. In DNA, the CDR3 is TGTGCCAGCAGCGCCGACAACTACAATGAGCAGTTCTTC. Full variable domain (missing parts from reference TRBV7-3 and TRBJ2-1): GAGVSQTPSNKVTEKGKYVELRCDPISGHTALYWYRQSLGQGPEFLIYFQGTGAADDSGLPNDRFFAVRPEGSVSTLKIQRTERGDSAVYLCASSADNYNEQFFGPGTRLTVL.

V is TRBV5-1 and J is TRBJ2-7; 10 bases line up with TRBD2. Germline V gives CDR1 SGHRS, CDR2 YFSETQ. Trimming cost V 0 bases and J 5 bases; bases outside gene matches: 5. The CDR3 is 15 residues long. CDR3 bases: TGCGCCAGCAGCTTGGGGCTAGCGGGAGAGAACGAGCAGTACTTC. Translating gives CASSLGLAGENEQYF.

This chain joins TRBV9 and TRBJ2-1; D possibly corresponds to TRBD2 (6 bases). The germline V and J ends were trimmed by 4 bases and 0 bases, with 14 bases remaining between them. The CDR3 contains 16 residues. Per the germline V gene, CDR1 is SGDLS and CDR2 is YYNGEE. The CDR3 reads CASSLRDSYSYNEQFF. The CDR3 nucleotides read TGTGCCAGCAGCCTCCGGGACTCCTACTCCTACAATGAGCAGTTCTTC.

The J gene is TRBJ2-7, the V gene TRBV7-9, with D perhaps being TRBD1 or TRBD2 (5 bases each). Trimming shortened V by 0 bases and J by 9 bases, and 12 bases separated the two germline ends. The CDR3 is made up of 13 amino acids. Germline V gives CDR1 SEHNR, CDR2 FQNEAQ (reference sequence). CDR3 loop: CASSLAGEWGQYF. CDR3 coding DNA: TGTGCCAGCAGCTTAGCAGGGGAGTGGGGGCAGTACTTC. Based on the CDR3 plus reference TRBV7-9 and TRBJ2-7, the full variable domain is DTGVSQNPRHKITKRGQNVTFRCDPISEHNRLYWYRQTLGQGPEFLTYFQNEAQLEKSRLLSDRFSAERPKGSFSTLEIQRTEQGDSAMYLCASSLAGEWGQYFGPGTRLTVT.

This clone was counted only a few times. The J gene is TRBJ2-7, the V gene TRBV6-1; tentatively, D is TRBD2 (5 bases). The ends were cut back, 6 bases at V and 0 bases at J, with 9 bases in the middle. Germline V lookup: CDR1 MNHNS, CDR2 SASEGT. This CDR3 contains 13 residues. The CDR3 DNA reads as TGTGCCAGCAGGACCGGGAACTCCTACGAGCAGTACTTC. Protein product: CASRTGNSYEQYF.

The V gene is TRBV2, the J gene TRBJ2-1; a weak D match, TRBD2 (6 bases). The germline V gene encodes CDR1 SNHLY and CDR2 FYNNEI. The CDR3 runs 13 residues. Between the trimmed V and J ends, which lost 8 bases and 9 bases, there was a span of 17 bases. The CDR3 loop reads CASGLAYTGEQFF. CDR3 coding DNA: TGTGCCAGCGGCCTAGCGTACACGGGTGAGCAGTTCTTC.

The chain links TRBV19 to TRBJ2-3; no reliable D call. Trimming stripped 3 bases from V and 3 bases from J, with 13 bases between. The CDR3 covers 15 residues. Germline V gene lookup returns CDR1 LNHDA and CDR2 SQIVND (reference sequence). The CDR3 protein is CASSISMATTDTQYF. The CDR3 coding sequence is TGTGCCAGTAGTATCAGTATGGCAACTACAGATACGCAGTATTTT.

V usage is TRBV27 and J usage is TRBJ1-5; D is perhaps TRBD1 (6 bases). V was cut by 6 bases and J by 1 base, with 10 bases left in between. The germline gives CDR1 MNHEY, CDR2 SMNVEV (reference sequence). The CDR3 contains 14 residues. CDR3 sequence reads: CASRRQGSNQPQHF. As DNA, the CDR3 is TGTGCCAGCAGGCGGCAGGGGAGCAATCAGCCCCAGCATTTT.

This clone was seen more than once but under ten times. The chain is built from TRBV19 and TRBJ1-6; maybe TRBD1 (6 bases). Germline-derived CDR1 and CDR2 are LNHDA and SQIVND (reference sequence). V was clipped by 8 bases and J by 10 bases, with 15 bases between them. This CDR3 spans 13 amino acids. This chain's CDR3 is CASRGPRRSPLHF. As DNA, the CDR3 is TGTGCCAGTCGGGGGCCGCGCCGATCACCCCTCCACTTT.

This clone showed up just once. The gene calls are TRBV15 and TRBJ2-5; 8 nucleotides match TRBD1. CDR1 is LNHNV, CDR2 YYDKDF, per germline (reference sequence). This CDR3 is built from 18 residues. Trimming took 0 bases from V and 3 from J; bases not matched to a gene: 12. This CDR3 reads CATSRDPLGRGREETQYF. DNA for the CDR3: TGTGCCACCAGCAGAGATCCGCTTGGCAGGGGGCGCGAAGAGACCCAGTACTTC.

This rearrangement joins TRBV4-1 to TRBJ2-5, with 8 nucleotides matching TRBD1. The V gene end was trimmed by 4 bases and the J gene end by 4 bases; junction bases not matched to a gene: 14. This CDR3 region has 17 residues. Germline CDR1 reads MGHRA; CDR2 reads YSYEKL. The DNA of the CDR3 is TGCGCCAGCAGCCCAGACGGGTCGCGGGACAGGCGAGAGACCCAGTACTTC. It yields the protein CASSPDGSRDRRETQYF.

This chain links TRBV7-2 with TRBJ2-7; 12 bases align to TRBD2. Germline assignment: CDR1 SGHTA and CDR2 FQGNSA. The J segment lost 5 bases and the V segment lost 7 bases, leaving 6 bases of the junction unmatched. This CDR3 region has 14 residues. The CDR3 nucleotides read TGTGCCAGCACACCGACTAGCGGGAGCCACGAGCAGTACTTC. This encodes CASTPTSGSHEQYF.

This clone came up once. V is TRBV6-4 and J is TRBJ2-3, with D possibly being TRBD1 (6 bases). Germline V gives CDR1 MRHNA, CDR2 SNTAGT. Between the trimmed V and J ends, which lost 5 bases and 4 bases, there was a span of 13 bases. The CDR3 covers 14 residues. CDR3 in amino acids: CASSLNRDPDTQYF. The DNA for the CDR3 is TGTGCCAGCAGTTTAAACAGGGACCCAGATACGCAGTATTTT.

V usage is TRBV6-4 and J usage is TRBJ2-7; D tentatively reads TRBD1 or TRBD2 (6 bases each). The CDR3 sequence is 13 residues long. V was clipped by 11 bases and J by 2 bases, with 16 bases between them. Per the germline V gene, CDR1 is MRHNA and CDR2 is SNTAGT. CDR3 sequence reads: CALLRRGAYEQYF. In DNA form, the CDR3 reads TGTGCCTTACTTAGGAGGGGGGCCTACGAGCAGTACTTC.

The chain couples TRBV5-1 to TRBJ2-2; maybe TRBD1 (5 bases). The CDR3 is made up of 11 amino acids. From germline, CDR1 is SGHRS and CDR2 YFSETQ. The ends were cut back, 7 bases at V and 6 bases at J, with 7 bases in the middle. The CDR3 coding sequence is TGCGCCAGCGGGGCATCCGGGGAGCTGTTTTTT. It yields the protein CASGASGELFF.

J is TRBJ2-7 and V is TRBV5-5, with D possibly TRBD2 on 5 matching bases. The CDR3 length is 14 residues. V was cut by 0 bases and J by 4 bases, with 11 bases left in between. CDR1 is SGHKS, CDR2 YYEKEE, per germline (reference sequence). Here the CDR3 DNA reads TGTGCCAGCAGCTTGGAGGGAGACGGGTACGAGCAGTACTTC. The encoded protein is CASSLEGDGYEQYF.

V usage is TRBV11-2 and J usage is TRBJ2-1; perhaps TRBD1 as D (6 bases). With 2 bases removed from V and 5 bases from J, the gap between germline ends came to 10 bases. Per germline, CDR1 SGHAT and CDR2 FQNNGV. The CDR3 has 14 amino acids. The CDR3 nucleotides are TGTGCCAGCAGCTTAAGGGGGAACCACAATGAGCAGTTCTTC. This translates into CASSLRGNHNEQFF.